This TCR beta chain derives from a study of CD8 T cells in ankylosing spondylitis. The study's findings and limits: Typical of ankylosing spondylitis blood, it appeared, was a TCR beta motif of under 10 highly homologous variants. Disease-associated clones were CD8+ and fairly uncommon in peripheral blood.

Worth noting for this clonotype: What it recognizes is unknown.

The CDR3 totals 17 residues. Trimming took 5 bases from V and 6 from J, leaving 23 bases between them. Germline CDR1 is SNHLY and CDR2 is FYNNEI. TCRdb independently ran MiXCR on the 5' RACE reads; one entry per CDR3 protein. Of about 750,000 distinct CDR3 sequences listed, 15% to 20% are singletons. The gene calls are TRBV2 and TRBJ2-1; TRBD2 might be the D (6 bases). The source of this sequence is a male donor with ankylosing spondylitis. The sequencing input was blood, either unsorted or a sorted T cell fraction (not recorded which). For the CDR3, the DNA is TGTGCCAGCAGTTGGGGGGTTGGGACTCTCGACGTCAATGAGCAGTTCTTC. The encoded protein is CASSWGVGTLDVNEQFF.